This TCR beta chain was sequenced in a study of T cell repertoires in cytomegalovirus infection. Across the study: In public TCR beta signatures, there were indications of both CMV infection and matching HLA type. Study outcomes and limitations: Of the TCR beta families, the public ones yielded a cumulative frequency that identified carriers of CMV plus the relevant HLA. Predominance within the ex vivo response was attributable to HLA-C-restricted CMV-specific TCR beta clonotypes.

This clonotype was recorded only once. Its antigen is unidentified. TCRdb redid the calling of the reads with MiXCR, one entry per CDR3 protein. The table shows 300,000 or so distinct CDR3 sequences, with roughly a tenth occurring only once. The CDR3 runs to 16 residues. V lost 5 bases and J lost 3, with 19 bases in between. Germline assignment: CDR1 SGHTA and CDR2 FQGNSA. The chain uses TRBV7-2 and TRBJ2-5, with D possibly matching TRBD1 (6 bases). What was sequenced was PBMCs. The sequence was collected from a human donor in good health (CMV status not recorded). Some clones in this sample may be carry-over from other donors' samples. CDR3 sequence reads: CASSPPWAPGEETQYF. The CDR3 DNA follows: TGTGCCAGCAGCCCCCCCTGGGCCCCAGGGGAAGAGACCCAGTACTTC.